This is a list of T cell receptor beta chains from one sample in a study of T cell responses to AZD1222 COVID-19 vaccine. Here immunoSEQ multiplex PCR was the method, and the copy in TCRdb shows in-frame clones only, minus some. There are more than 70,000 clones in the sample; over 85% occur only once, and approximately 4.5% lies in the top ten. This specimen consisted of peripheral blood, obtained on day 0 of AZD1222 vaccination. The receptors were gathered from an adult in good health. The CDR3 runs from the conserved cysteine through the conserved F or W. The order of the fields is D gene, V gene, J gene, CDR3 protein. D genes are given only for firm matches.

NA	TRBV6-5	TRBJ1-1	CASSYRSGSGTEAFF
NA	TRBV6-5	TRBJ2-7	CASSRILQEEQYF
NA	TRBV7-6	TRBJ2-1	CASSLGPNPNEQFF
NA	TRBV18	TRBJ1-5	CASSPVRDQPQHF
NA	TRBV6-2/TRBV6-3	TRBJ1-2	CASSNRVYGYTF
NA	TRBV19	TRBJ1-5	CASSIGQAPSNQPQHF
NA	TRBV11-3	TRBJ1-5	CASSLDLMGPQHF
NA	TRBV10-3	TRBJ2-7	CAISAPTRGAGHYEQYF
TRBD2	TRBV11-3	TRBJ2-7	CASSSWVAGAYEQYF
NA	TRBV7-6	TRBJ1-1	CASSLGTGMNTEAFF
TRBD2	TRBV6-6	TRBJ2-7	CASSYGTSYEQYF
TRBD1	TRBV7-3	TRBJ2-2	CASSTGTANTGELFF
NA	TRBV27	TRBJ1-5	CASSTTVYSNQPQHF
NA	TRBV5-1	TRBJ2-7	CASSSHLLNPDHEQYF
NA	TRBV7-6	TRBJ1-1	CASSLSQGNTEAFF
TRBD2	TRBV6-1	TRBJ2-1	CASSDGAGGLYNEQFF
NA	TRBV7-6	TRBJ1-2	CASSLTPEGWGSNGYTF
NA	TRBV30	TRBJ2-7	CAWLRDGYEQYF
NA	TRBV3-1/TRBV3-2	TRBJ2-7	CASSQDGVLDEQYF
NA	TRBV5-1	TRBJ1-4	CASSLGASTNEKLFF
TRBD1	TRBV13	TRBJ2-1	CASSLGRRQGAGEQFF
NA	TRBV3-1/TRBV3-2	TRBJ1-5	CASSQAVSNQPQHF
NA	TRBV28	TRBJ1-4	CASKEGTNEKLFF
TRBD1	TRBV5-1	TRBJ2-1	CASSLYRGSSYNEQFF
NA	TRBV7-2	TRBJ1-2	CASSLQETDGYTF
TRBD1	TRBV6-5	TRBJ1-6	CASSTDRGYSPLHF